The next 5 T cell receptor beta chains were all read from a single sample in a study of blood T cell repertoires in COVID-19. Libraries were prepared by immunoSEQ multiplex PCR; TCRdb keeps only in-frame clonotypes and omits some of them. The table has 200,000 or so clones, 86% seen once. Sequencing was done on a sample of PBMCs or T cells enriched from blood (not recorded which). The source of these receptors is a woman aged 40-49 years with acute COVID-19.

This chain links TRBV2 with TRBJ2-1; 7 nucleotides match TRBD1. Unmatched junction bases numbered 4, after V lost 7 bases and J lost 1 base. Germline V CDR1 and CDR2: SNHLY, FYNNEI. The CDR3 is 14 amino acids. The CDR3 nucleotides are TGTGCCAGCAAATCGACAGGGTCCTACAATGAGCAGTTCTTC. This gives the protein CASKSTGSYNEQFF.

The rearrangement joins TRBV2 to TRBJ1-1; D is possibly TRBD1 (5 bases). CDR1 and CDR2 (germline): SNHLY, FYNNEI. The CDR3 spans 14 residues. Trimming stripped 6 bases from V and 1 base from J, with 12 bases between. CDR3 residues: CASSIGAGNTEAFF. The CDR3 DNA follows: TGTGCCAGCAGCATAGGGGCAGGGAACACTGAAGCTTTCTTT.

Written as DNA, the CDR3 is TGTGCCAGCAGTCCACGGTCGGATACGCAGTATTTT. Translating gives CASSPRSDTQYF. The chain has TRBV12-3 or TRBV12-4 and TRBJ2-3; D unresolved. This CDR3 spans 12 amino acids. Trimming stripped 5 bases from V and 6 bases from J, with 9 bases between.

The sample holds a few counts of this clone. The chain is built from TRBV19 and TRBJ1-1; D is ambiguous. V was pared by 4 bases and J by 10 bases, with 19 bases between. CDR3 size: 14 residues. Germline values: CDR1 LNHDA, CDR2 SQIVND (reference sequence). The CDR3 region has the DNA TGTGCCAGTAGTAGTGAGGATAGAAGATTGGGAGCTTTCTTT. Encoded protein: CASSSEDRRLGAFF.

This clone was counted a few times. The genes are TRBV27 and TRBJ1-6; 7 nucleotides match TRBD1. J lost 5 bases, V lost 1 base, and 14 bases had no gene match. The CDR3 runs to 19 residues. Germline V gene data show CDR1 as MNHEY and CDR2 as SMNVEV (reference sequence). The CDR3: CASSLWRQGSQPNNSPLHF. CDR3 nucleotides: TGTGCCAGCAGTTTATGGAGACAGGGTAGTCAACCAAATAATTCACCCCTCCACTTT.